These 14 T cell receptor beta chains were sequenced from one sample in a study of T cells in Graves' hyperthyroidism and ophthalmopathy. Regions amplified from RNA transcripts were the TCR beta CDR3 regions. Researchers ran a first-round RT-PCR on the TCR CDR3 using the HTBI primer set. TCRdb recomputed calls from the multiplex PCR reads with MiXCR, one row per CDR3 protein. The top ten hold roughly 20% of the sample, which has a few hundred thousand distinct CDR3 sequences, about 45% seen once. The sequenced sample consisted of peripheral blood or thyroid tissue (not recorded which). These receptors all come from an adult woman with Graves' disease, either hyperthyroidism or ophthalmopathy (not recorded which).

Comment on this clonotype: The junction departs from germline at one end; a sequencing error may be responsible. Here the CDR3 DNA reads TGTGCCAGCAGTCCGACAGTTCCCAACTATGGCTACACCTTC. Translation gives CASSPTVPNYGYTF. The chain is built from TRBV10-3 and TRBJ1-2, with TRBD1 as a possible D gene (5 bases). CDR1 is ENHRY and CDR2 is SYGVKD in the germline V gene. The CDR3 is 14 residues long.

Many counts were recorded for this clonotype. The chain couples TRBV2 to TRBJ1-4; D is undetermined. The CDR3 sequence is 14 residues long. The germline CDR1 and CDR2 sequences are SNHLY and FYNNEI. V lost 4 bases and J 8 bases, leaving 14 bases between the germline ends. The CDR3: CASSALPRAEKLFF. CDR3 DNA: TGTGCCAGCAGTGCGTTACCTAGGGCGGAAAAACTGTTTTTT.

Points on this clonotype: A much larger clone lies one base from this, so it may be a read error. The chain joins TRBV10-3 to TRBJ1-1; D unresolved. The CDR3 loop spans 15 amino acids. CDR1 ENHRY and CDR2 SYGVKD come from the germline V gene. The CDR3 DNA follows: TGTGCCAGCAGTTACTTCCCGGGGTGGGGCACTGAAGCTTTCTTT. This gives the protein CASSYFPGWGTEAFF.

This clonotype showed up many times. The CDR3 nucleotides read TGTGCCAGTAGTATTACCCTTCGACAGGGGAAGAACACTGAAGCTTTCTTT. Amino acids: CASSITLRQGKNTEAFF. V usage is TRBV19 and J usage is TRBJ1-1, with 8 bases that match TRBD1. Germline CDR1 LNHDA, CDR2 SQIVND (reference sequence). The CDR3 runs 17 residues. Trimming removed 3 bases from V and 1 base from J; junction bases left unmatched: 10.

The rearrangement uses TRBV10-3 and TRBJ2-7; D perhaps matches TRBD2 (5 bases). Germline V gene sequence: CDR1 ENHRY, CDR2 SYGVKD. The CDR3 is 11 residues long. V gave up 7 bases and J gave up 2 bases, with 6 bases separating them. The CDR3 protein is CAITGTYEQYF. The DNA of the CDR3 is TGTGCCATCACCGGGACCTACGAGCAGTACTTC.

The V call is TRBV25-1, the J call TRBJ2-3; the D gene could be TRBD1 or TRBD2 (5 bases each). The ends were cut back, 11 bases at V and 0 bases at J, with 12 bases in the middle. This CDR3 has 13 residues. CDR1 and CDR2 from the germline V gene are MGHDK and SYGVNS. CDR3 in DNA: TGTGCCTGCGCATGGGACAGCACAGATACGCAGTATTTT. Its translation is CACAWDSTDTQYF.

At least ten counts were recorded for this clonotype. The chain uses TRBV9 and TRBJ2-2, with TRBD1 matching 8 bases. The CDR3 extends over 16 amino acids. The V gene's germline CDR1 is SGDLS and CDR2 YYNGEE. V lost 3 bases to trimming and J lost 1 base; unmatched junction nucleotides: 5. CDR3 nucleotides: TGTGCCAGCAGCGAATCAGGGACAGGGAACACCGGGGAGCTGTTTTTT. It codes for CASSESGTGNTGELFF.

The rearrangement joins TRBV25-1 to TRBJ2-7, with 9 bases matching TRBD1. This CDR3 comprises 15 residues. Germline V CDR1 and CDR2: MGHDK, SYGVNS. Unmatched junction bases numbered 2, after V lost 1 base and J lost 1 base. The CDR3 region has the DNA TGTGCCAGCAGTGAATGGGGACAGGGATCCTACGAGCAGTACTTC. It yields the protein CASSEWGQGSYEQYF.

This clonotype appeared many times. This rearrangement joins TRBV5-4 to TRBJ1-2; D uncertain. This CDR3 has 13 amino acids. Trimming removed 4 bases at V and 6 bases at J, with 13 bases between. Germline V lookup: CDR1 SGHNT, CDR2 YYREEE (reference sequence). The CDR3 DNA follows: TGTGCCAGCAGCCCGACGGGATCTGATGGCTACACCTTC. Amino acid sequence: CASSPTGSDGYTF.

The chain couples TRBV10-3 to TRBJ1-2; 8 positions agree with TRBD1. This CDR3 has 15 amino acids. Germline V gene lookup returns CDR1 ENHRY and CDR2 SYGVKD. The V gene end was trimmed by 2 bases and the J gene end by 4 bases; junction bases not matched to a gene: 6. In DNA, the CDR3 is TGTGCCATCAGTGAGGCAGGGGGCGCGTCCTATGGCTACACCTTC. Translated: CAISEAGGASYGYTF.

The chain links TRBV7-8 to TRBJ2-3, with a tentative D call TRBD2 (5 bases). Trimming took 5 bases from V and 5 from J, leaving 8 bases between them. From germline, CDR1 is SGHVS and CDR2 FQNEAQ. The CDR3 is 12 amino acids. CDR3 sequence (DNA): TGTGCCAGCAGCCCCGCGGGAGATACGCAGTATTTT. Translation: CASSPAGDTQYF.

The V gene is TRBV6-6, the J gene TRBJ1-2; TRBD1 matches at 9 bases. Germline V gene data show CDR1 as MNHNY and CDR2 as SVGAGI (reference sequence). After removal of 2 bases from V and 7 bases from J, the junction contained 8 bases not matched to a gene. This CDR3 is 15 amino acids long. This CDR3 reads CASSYRMGQGVGYTF. Here the CDR3 DNA reads TGTGCCAGCAGTTACCGTATGGGACAGGGCGTTGGCTACACCTTC.

The table lists this clonotype with many counts. The gene calls are TRBV7-9 and TRBJ1-2; D not certain. Trimming left V 5 bases short and J 3 bases short, with 10 bases between. Germline values: CDR1 SEHNR, CDR2 FQNEAQ (reference sequence). The length of the CDR3 is 13 residues. This chain's CDR3 is CASSPQVDYGYTF. CDR3 coding DNA: TGTGCCAGCAGCCCCCAGGTCGACTATGGCTACACCTTC.

The chain has TRBV27 and TRBJ2-2; D gene ambiguous. The germline V gene has CDR1 MNHEY and CDR2 SMNVEV (reference sequence). V lost 9 bases and J 3 bases, leaving 8 bases between the germline ends. This CDR3 spans 12 amino acids. DNA of the CDR3: TGTGCCAGTAGGTCCCACACCGGGGAGCTGTTTTTT. Residues: CASRSHTGELFF.